This T cell receptor (beta chain) emerged from a study of blood T cell repertoires in COVID-19. Across the whole study: The origin of the acute and convalescent COVID-19 samples was the United States, Italy and Spain. T cells, B-cell-depleted T cells, or PBMCs supplied cDNA or gDNA.

Trimming pared 6 bases from V and 3 bases from J, leaving 5 bases between. Germline V lookup: CDR1 LNHDA, CDR2 SQIVND (reference sequence). The length of the CDR3 is 12 residues. Measured with immunoSEQ multiplex PCR; TCRdb has only the in-frame clones, and not every one. The table includes about 160,000 clones, approximately 82% detected once. The V call is TRBV19, the J call TRBJ2-2; no firm D call. This TCR was recovered from a woman older than 75 with acute or convalescent COVID-19. Sequencing used peripheral blood. The CDR3 DNA reads as TGTGCCAGTAGACAGCACACCGGGGAGCTGTTTTTT. Its protein is CASRQHTGELFF.